Below are 4 T cell receptor beta chains sequenced from a single sample in a study of cytomegalovirus exposure and HLA in healthy donors. PCR involved 60 Vbeta and 13 Jbeta primers. TCRdb's copy holds only in-frame clones and misses some; the assay was immunoSEQ multiplex PCR. The sample holds under 250,000 clones, roughly 83% seen once. The sample comprised PBMCs. The source of these receptors is a boy between 2 and 10 years old in good health and CMV-seronegative.

This rearrangement joins TRBV7-9 to TRBJ1-5; tentatively, D is TRBD1 (6 bases). Trimming cost V 3 bases and J 1 base, with 7 bases left between them. CDR1 is SEHNR, CDR2 FQNEAQ, per germline (reference sequence). This CDR3 comprises 14 residues. The CDR3 DNA reads TGTGCCAGCAGCTTGGGACACAGCAATCAGCCCCAGCATTTT. This sequence encodes CASSLGHSNQPQHF.

The chain links TRBV7-8 to TRBJ2-3, with D possibly matching TRBD2 (5 bases). V was cut by 5 bases and J by 5 bases, with 14 bases left in between. From germline, CDR1 is SGHVS and CDR2 FQNEAQ. The CDR3 covers 14 residues. The CDR3 coding sequence is TGTGCCAGCAGCCCGTACCATCGGGAAGATACGCAGTATTTT. Translating gives CASSPYHREDTQYF.

The chain links TRBV13 to TRBJ2-7, with a tentative D call TRBD2 (6 bases). This CDR3 is built from 15 residues. Germline V CDR1 and CDR2: PRHDT, FYEKMQ (reference sequence). V shed 0 bases and J shed 0 bases, with 9 bases lying between them. CDR3 nucleotides: TGTGCCAGCAGCTTAGGTGGCGGGATCTCCTACGAGCAGTACTTC. Encoded protein: CASSLGGGISYEQYF.

The chain recombines TRBV27 with TRBJ2-1, with 11 bases aligning to TRBD2. Germline V gene data show CDR1 as MNHEY and CDR2 as SMNVEV (reference sequence). There are 15 residues in the CDR3. After removal of 5 bases from V and 7 bases from J, the junction contained 7 bases not matched to a gene. In DNA, the CDR3 is TGTGCCAGCAGTCCACTAGGGACTAGCGGTAATGAGCAGTTCTTC. Translation: CASSPLGTSGNEQFF.